This T cell receptor beta chain is from a study of T-cell reconstitution after alpha-beta-depleted transplantation in children. This clonotype was counted only a few times. TCRbeta library construction was performed incorporating unique molecular identifiers. TCRdb passed the PCR reads through MiXCR, listing each CDR3 protein once. The top ten clones hold 10% of a sample with approximately 270,000 distinct CDR3 sequences, 9.9% of them seen once. This clonotype originated in a human donor who donated a stem cell graft to a child with SCID. Sequences were derived from PBMCs from the stem cell graft donor, sampled from the stem cell graft.

As DNA, the CDR3 is TGTGCCAGCCTCATGGTCCGGGACACAACCTACGAGCAGTACTTC. This encodes CASLMVRDTTYEQYF. The rearrangement joins TRBV28 to TRBJ2-7, with D perhaps TRBD1 (6 bases). Per germline, CDR1 MDHEN and CDR2 SYDVKM. Trimming cost V 8 bases and J 2 bases, with 19 bases left between them. This CDR3 is 15 amino acids long.